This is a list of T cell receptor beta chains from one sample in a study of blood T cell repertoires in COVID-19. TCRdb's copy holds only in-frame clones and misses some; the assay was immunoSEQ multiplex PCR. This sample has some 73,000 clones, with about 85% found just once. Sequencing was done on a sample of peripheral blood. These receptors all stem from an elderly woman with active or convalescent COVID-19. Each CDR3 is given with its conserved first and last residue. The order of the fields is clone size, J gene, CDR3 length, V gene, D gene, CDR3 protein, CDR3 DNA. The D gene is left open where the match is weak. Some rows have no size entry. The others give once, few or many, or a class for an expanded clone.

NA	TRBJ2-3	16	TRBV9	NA	CASSVDLGEGADTQYF	TGTGCCAGCAGCGTAGATCTGGGAGAAGGTGCAGATACGCAGTATTTT
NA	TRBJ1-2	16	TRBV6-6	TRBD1	CASSLGQATANYGYTF	TGTGCCAGCAGCTTGGGACAGGCCACCGCTAACTATGGCTACACCTTC
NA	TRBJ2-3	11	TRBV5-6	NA	CASSAGGPQYF	TGTGCCAGCAGCGCAGGGGGGCCGCAGTATTTT
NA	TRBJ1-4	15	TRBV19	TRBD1	CASSTGTGNIEKLFF	TGTGCCAGTAGTACGGGGACAGGAAATATTGAAAAACTGTTTTTT
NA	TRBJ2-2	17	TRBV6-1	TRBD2	CASIDGAGLAATGELFF	TGTGCCAGCATTGATGGGGCGGGACTAGCGGCCACCGGGGAGCTGTTTTTT
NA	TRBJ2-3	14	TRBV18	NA	CASSPYTSTDTQYF	TGTGCCAGCTCACCCTATACCAGCACAGATACGCAGTATTTT
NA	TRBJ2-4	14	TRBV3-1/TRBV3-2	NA	CASSQDIAGDIQYF	TGTGCCAGCAGCCAAGACATCGCCGGGGACATTCAGTACTTC
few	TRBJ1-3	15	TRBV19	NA	CASSTHAGTGNTIYF	TGTGCCAGTAGTACCCATGCCGGGACTGGAAACACCATATATTTT
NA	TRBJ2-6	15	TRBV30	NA	CAWSVLRRWANVLTF	TGTGCCTGGAGTGTACTACGGAGGTGGGCCAACGTCCTGACTTTC
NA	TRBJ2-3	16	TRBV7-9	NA	CASSFVTLTDTDTQYF	TGTGCCAGCAGCTTCGTAACTTTGACTGACACAGATACGCAGTATTTT
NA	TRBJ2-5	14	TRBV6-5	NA	CASEAPTPGETQYF	TGTGCCAGCGAGGCCCCCACGCCGGGGGAGACCCAGTACTTC
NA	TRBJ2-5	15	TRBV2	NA	CASQPRGTPGETQYF	TGTGCCAGCCAGCCTCGGGGGACTCCTGGAGAGACCCAGTACTTC
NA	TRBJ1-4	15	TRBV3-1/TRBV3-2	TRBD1	CASSPTGQEVEKLFF	TGTGCCAGCAGCCCAACGGGACAGGAGGTGGAAAAACTGTTTTTT
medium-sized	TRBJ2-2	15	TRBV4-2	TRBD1	CASSYGTGDTGELFF	TGTGCCAGCAGCTACGGGACAGGGGACACCGGGGAGCTGTTTTTT
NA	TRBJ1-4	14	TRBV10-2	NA	CASSALTGGEKLFF	TGCGCCAGCAGTGCCCTTACAGGTGGAGAAAAACTGTTTTTT
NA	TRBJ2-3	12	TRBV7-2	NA	CASSLVRDTQYF	TGTGCCAGCAGCTTAGTCAGGGATACGCAGTATTTT
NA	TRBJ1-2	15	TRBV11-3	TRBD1	CASSSRTGGEDGYTF	TGTGCCAGCAGCTCAAGGACAGGGGGCGAGGATGGCTACACCTTC
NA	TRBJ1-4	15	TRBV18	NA	CASSPSRGTGEKLFF	TGTGCCAGCTCACCATCCAGAGGGACTGGTGAAAAACTGTTTTTT
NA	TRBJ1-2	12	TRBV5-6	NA	CASSEALYGYTF	TGTGCCAGCAGCGAGGCTCTCTATGGCTACACCTTC
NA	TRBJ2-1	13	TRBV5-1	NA	CASSLDRNNEQFF	TGCGCCAGCAGCTTGGACAGGAACAATGAGCAGTTCTTC
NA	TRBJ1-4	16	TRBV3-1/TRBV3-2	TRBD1	CASSQTGTGGNEKLFF	TGTGCCAGCAGCCAGACCGGGACAGGGGGTAATGAAAAACTGTTTTTT
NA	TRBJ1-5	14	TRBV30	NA	CAWASGPTNQPQHF	TGTGCCTGGGCCTCAGGTCCGACCAATCAGCCCCAGCATTTT
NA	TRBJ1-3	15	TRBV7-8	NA	CASSLVRASGNTIYF	TGTGCCAGCAGCTTAGTGAGGGCGTCTGGAAACACCATATATTTT
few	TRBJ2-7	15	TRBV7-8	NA	CASSLGVVSSYEQYF	TGTGCCAGCAGCTTAGGTGTCGTGAGCTCCTACGAGCAGTACTTC
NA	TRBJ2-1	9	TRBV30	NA	CAWTTEILF	TGTGCCTGGACGACAGAAATACTCTTC
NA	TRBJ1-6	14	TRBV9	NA	CASSFRVGDSPLHF	TGTGCCAGCAGCTTTCGGGTGGGTGATTCACCCCTCCACTTT
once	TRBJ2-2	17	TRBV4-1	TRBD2	CASSQYSGGAQDGELFF	TGCGCCAGCAGCCAGTATAGCGGGGGGGCGCAGGACGGGGAGCTGTTTTTT
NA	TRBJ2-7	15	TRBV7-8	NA	CASSLMGLQGNEQYF	TGTGCCAGCAGCTTAATGGGACTACAGGGTAACGAGCAGTACTTC
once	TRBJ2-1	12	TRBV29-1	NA	CSVVRGENEQFF	TGCAGCGTTGTGCGGGGAGAGAATGAGCAGTTCTTC
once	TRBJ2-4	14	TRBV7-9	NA	CASSLVIGGNIQYF	TGTGCCAGCAGCTTAGTAATCGGAGGAAACATTCAGTACTTC
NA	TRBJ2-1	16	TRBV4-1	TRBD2	CASSHLGLAGGNEQFF	TGCGCCAGCAGCCATCTCGGACTAGCGGGGGGCAATGAGCAGTTCTTC
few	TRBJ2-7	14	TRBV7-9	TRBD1	CASSGDRALYEQYF	TGTGCCAGCAGCGGGGACAGAGCTTTGTACGAGCAGTACTTC
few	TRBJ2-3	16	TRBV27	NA	CASSLAQGGPWDTQYF	TGTGCCAGCAGTTTGGCGCAGGGTGGTCCGTGGGATACGCAGTATTTT
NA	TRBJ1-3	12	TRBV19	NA	CASRHWRNTIYF	TGTGCCAGTAGACATTGGAGGAACACCATATATTTT
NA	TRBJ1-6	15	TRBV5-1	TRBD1	CASSREGQGNSPLHF	TGCGCCAGCAGCAGGGAGGGACAGGGTAATTCACCCCTCCACTTT
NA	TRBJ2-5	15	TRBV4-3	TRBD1	CASSAKNRGQETQYF	TGCGCCAGCAGCGCGAAGAACAGGGGGCAAGAGACCCAGTACTTC
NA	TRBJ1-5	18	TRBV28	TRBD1	CASSHTGTGAPWGQPQHF	TGTGCCAGCAGTCACACCGGGACAGGGGCCCCTTGGGGTCAGCCCCAGCATTTT
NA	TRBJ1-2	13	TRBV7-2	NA	CASSPGGARGYTF	TGTGCCAGCAGCCCCGGTGGGGCGCGGGGCTACACCTTC
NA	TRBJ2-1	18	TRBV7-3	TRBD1	CASSLRPHTGGGYNEQFF	TGTGCCAGCAGCTTAAGGCCACACACAGGGGGCGGCTACAATGAGCAGTTCTTC
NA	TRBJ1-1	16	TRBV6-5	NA	CASSYSLGSLNTEAFF	TGTGCCAGCAGTTACTCTCTTGGGAGTTTGAACACTGAAGCTTTCTTT
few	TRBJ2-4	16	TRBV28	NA	CASSQGQVIAKNIQYF	TGTGCCAGCAGCCAAGGACAAGTGATAGCCAAAAACATTCAGTACTTC
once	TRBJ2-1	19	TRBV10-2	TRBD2	CASWTGPGLAGRDYNEQFF	TGCGCCAGTTGGACCGGCCCGGGACTAGCGGGGCGAGACTACAATGAGCAGTTCTTC
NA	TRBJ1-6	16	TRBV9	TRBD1	CASSPMRGTANSPLHF	TGTGCCAGCAGCCCCATGAGGGGGACAGCCAATTCACCCCTCCACTTT
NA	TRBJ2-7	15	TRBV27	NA	CASRGVRQGPYEQYF	TGTGCCAGCAGGGGGGTTCGGCAGGGGCCCTACGAGCAGTACTTC
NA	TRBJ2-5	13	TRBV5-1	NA	CASSPGSQETQYF	TGCGCCAGCAGCCCCGGGAGCCAAGAGACCCAGTACTTC
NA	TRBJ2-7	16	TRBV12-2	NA	CASRSRPESSTYEQYF	TGTGCAAGTCGCTCTCGCCCCGAGAGTTCCACCTACGAGCAGTACTTC
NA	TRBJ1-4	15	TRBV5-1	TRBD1	CASSPQTGVNEKLFF	TGCGCCAGCAGCCCCCAGACAGGGGTAAACGAAAAACTGTTTTTT
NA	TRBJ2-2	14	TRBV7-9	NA	CASSLDIYTGELFF	TGTGCCAGCAGCTTAGACATCTACACCGGGGAGCTGTTTTTT
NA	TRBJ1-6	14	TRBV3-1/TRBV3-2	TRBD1	CASSFRDRDSPLHF	TGTGCCAGCTCCTTCCGGGACAGGGATTCACCCCTCCACTTT
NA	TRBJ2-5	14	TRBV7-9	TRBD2	CASSRTSSPETQYF	TGTGCCAGCAGCCGGACTAGCAGTCCAGAGACCCAGTACTTC
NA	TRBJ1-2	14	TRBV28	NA	CASRQGLRVYGYTF	TGTGCCAGCAGACAGGGCTTAAGGGTCTATGGCTACACCTTC
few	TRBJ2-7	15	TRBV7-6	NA	CASSPRRDWSYEQYF	TGTGCCAGCAGCCCGCGGCGCGATTGGAGCTACGAGCAGTACTTC
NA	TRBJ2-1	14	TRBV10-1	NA	CASSESILGAHQFF	TGCGCCAGCAGTGAGTCGATCTTGGGGGCCCATCAGTTCTTC
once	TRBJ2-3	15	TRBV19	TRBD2	CASSFSGGRTDTQYF	TGTGCCAGTAGTTTTAGCGGGGGGCGGACAGATACGCAGTATTTT
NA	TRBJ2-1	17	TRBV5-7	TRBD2	CASSLGSGGRPYNEQFF	TGTGCCAGCAGCTTAGGTAGCGGGGGTCGGCCTTACAATGAGCAGTTCTTC
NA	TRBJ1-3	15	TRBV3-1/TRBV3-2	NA	CASSQSTGRANTIYF	TGTGCCAGCAGCCAAAGTACAGGTCGGGCGAACACCATATATTTT
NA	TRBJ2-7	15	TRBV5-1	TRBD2	CASSLGGGGPYEQYF	TGCGCCAGCAGCTTAGGAGGCGGGGGGCCGTACGAGCAGTACTTC